This T cell receptor beta chain was captured in a study of lymphopenia after photon versus proton radiotherapy (dated by TCRdb to about 2019). For context, the study as a whole: The immunological effects of photon versus proton radiation therapy were compared in patients with gastrointestinal tumors who developed high-grade lymphopenia. The goal of the study was to describe how the two radiation modalities differ in their effects on the immune system. The cohort comprised about 20 patients with gastrointestinal tumors who received either photon or proton therapy and then developed lymphopenia.

The study at large found these results: During treatment, patients who received proton therapy stayed relatively stable, whereas patients who received photon therapy lost naive T cells and TCR diversity and gained effector/memory populations. Across the cohort, among patients who died, a greater drop in TCR diversity after the nadir was inversely correlated with overall survival time. The survival association was assessed only in patients who died, and better survival with proton therapy was presented by the authors as a possibility rather than a demonstrated result. After the lymphocyte count nadir, repertoires from photon-treated patients showed oligoclonal expansion, particularly of CD8+ Temra cells, and this expansion drove the decline in diversity.

CDR1 and CDR2, looked up from the germline V gene (reference sequence), are SGHNT and YYREEE. Trimming removed 4 bases from V and 0 bases from J, leaving 19 bases between the germline ends. Including the terminal cysteine and phenylalanine, the CDR3 comprises 17 residues. Just the 51-base CDR3 DNA is kept, in frame starting at base 1. Preparation of the library involved the immunoSEQ multiplex PCR assay. Alongside multiparametric flow cytometry, deep sequencing of rearranged TCR beta loci was used to profile the T cell repertoires. Entries here come from immuneACCESS through TCRdb and include only in-frame sequences with V and J called. Some clones fail to appear in such tables; in the studies checked, an unresolved V gene covers under half of the shortfall, and the cause of the remainder is unknown. In this sample the table shows tens of thousands of clones, less than 85% of which occur a single time. 2.1% of the sample is taken by the ten largest.

Remarks on this clone: Which antigen it targets is not known. Base qualities were left out, and no much larger clone turns up one base away.

The sequenced sample was peripheral blood, obtained from a patient treated with proton-based radiotherapy. Recombination linked TRBV5-4 to TRBJ1-1; TRBD1 could be the D gene, as 6 bases match. This clonotype was sampled from a man aged 60 to 75 with pancreatic cancer. DNA sequence: TGTGCCAGCAGCCCCGGGACACAAGGGAGTATGAACACTGAAGCTTTCTTT. This encodes CASSPGTQGSMNTEAFF.